A selection of T cell receptor beta chains follows, all from one sample in a study of blood T cell repertoires in COVID-19. Measured with immunoSEQ multiplex PCR; TCRdb has only the in-frame clones, and not every one. The sample yields 100,000 or so clones, roughly 85% seen once. The material sequenced was peripheral blood. These receptors were obtained from a woman aged 80 or over with acute or convalescent COVID-19. The CDR3 runs from the conserved cysteine through the conserved F or W. A D gene is named only where the DNA matches it firmly. Not all rows give a size; the values are once, few, many and, for expanded clones, a class.

d_call: NA; clone_size: NA; j_call: TRBJ2-1; v_call: TRBV3-1/TRBV3-2; cdr3_nt: TGTGCCAGCAGCCCCGGACTCTTAGGCGAAAAGGAGCAGTTCTTC; cdr3_aa: CASSPGLLGEKEQFF
d_call: NA; clone_size: NA; j_call: TRBJ1-4; v_call: TRBV28; cdr3_nt: TGTGCCAGCAGTTTAACGCAGGGTCCTGAAAAACTGTTTTTT; cdr3_aa: CASSLTQGPEKLFF
d_call: NA; clone_size: once; j_call: TRBJ2-1; v_call: TRBV11-1; cdr3_nt: TGTGCCAGCAGCTTGGAGATAATCTCCTACAATGAGCAGTTCTTC; cdr3_aa: CASSLEIISYNEQFF
d_call: NA; clone_size: NA; j_call: TRBJ1-1; v_call: TRBV7-9; cdr3_nt: TGTGCCAGCAGCTTAGAGACCTCCTCAGGCATGAACACTGAAGCTTTCTTT; cdr3_aa: CASSLETSSGMNTEAFF
d_call: TRBD1; clone_size: NA; j_call: TRBJ2-7; v_call: TRBV18; cdr3_nt: TGTGCCAGCTACCCGGGACAGGGTTCCTACGAGCAGTACTTC; cdr3_aa: CASYPGQGSYEQYF
d_call: NA; clone_size: NA; j_call: TRBJ1-2; v_call: TRBV18; cdr3_nt: TGTGCCAGCTCCCTACAGGAAAACTATGGCTACACCTTC; cdr3_aa: CASSLQENYGYTF
d_call: TRBD1; clone_size: NA; j_call: TRBJ2-1; v_call: TRBV2; cdr3_nt: TGTGCCACCCGGGACAGGGTAGTTAATGAGCAGTTCTTC; cdr3_aa: CATRDRVVNEQFF
d_call: NA; clone_size: NA; j_call: TRBJ2-2; v_call: TRBV7-9; cdr3_nt: TGTGCCAGCAGCCTTGAGGGGGCCGGGGAGCTGTTTTTT; cdr3_aa: CASSLEGAGELFF
d_call: TRBD2; clone_size: NA; j_call: TRBJ2-1; v_call: TRBV15; cdr3_nt: TGTGCCACCAGCGAAGAGTGGCTTAGCGGGCCGAATGAGCAGTTCTTC; cdr3_aa: CATSEEWLSGPNEQFF
d_call: NA; clone_size: NA; j_call: TRBJ1-1; v_call: TRBV2; cdr3_nt: TGTGCCAGCCGTACAACCACTGAAGCTTTCTTT; cdr3_aa: CASRTTTEAFF
d_call: TRBD2; clone_size: once; j_call: TRBJ2-5; v_call: TRBV10-1; cdr3_nt: TGCGCCAGCAGTGAGGAGACTAGCGGAGCGGTCCGCAAAGAGACCCAGTACTTC; cdr3_aa: CASSEETSGAVRKETQYF
d_call: NA; clone_size: NA; j_call: TRBJ2-6; v_call: TRBV19; cdr3_nt: TGTGCCAGTACCCAGGGGGGAGGGGCCAACGTCCTGACTTTC; cdr3_aa: CASTQGGGANVLTF
d_call: TRBD2; clone_size: NA; j_call: TRBJ2-3; v_call: TRBV19; cdr3_nt: TGTGCCAGTAGTCCGGGACTAGCAGGAGGGACAGATACGCAGTATTTT; cdr3_aa: CASSPGLAGGTDTQYF
d_call: TRBD2; clone_size: NA; j_call: TRBJ2-3; v_call: TRBV5-1; cdr3_nt: TGCGCCAGCAGCCTAACCGGGGAGGGGACAGATACGCAGTATTTT; cdr3_aa: CASSLTGEGTDTQYF
d_call: NA; clone_size: few; j_call: TRBJ1-6; v_call: TRBV27; cdr3_nt: TGTGCCAGCAGTTTATCCAGGGGCGGATCACCCCTCCACTTT; cdr3_aa: CASSLSRGGSPLHF
d_call: TRBD1; clone_size: NA; j_call: TRBJ2-7; v_call: TRBV10-3; cdr3_nt: TGTGCCATTGGACAGGGTCTAGACGAGCAGTACTTC; cdr3_aa: CAIGQGLDEQYF
d_call: TRBD2; clone_size: NA; j_call: TRBJ2-3; v_call: TRBV27; cdr3_nt: TGTGCCAGCAGTCCCCGGACTAGCGGCACAGATACGCAGTATTTT; cdr3_aa: CASSPRTSGTDTQYF
d_call: TRBD1; clone_size: NA; j_call: TRBJ1-5; v_call: TRBV28; cdr3_nt: TGTGCCAGCAGCTTACTACAGGGGGAAGATCAGCCCCAGCATTTT; cdr3_aa: CASSLLQGEDQPQHF
d_call: TRBD2; clone_size: few; j_call: TRBJ2-2; v_call: TRBV24-1; cdr3_nt: TGTGCCACCAGTGATTTGCGGGGGGGCTCCACCGGGGAGCTGTTTTTT; cdr3_aa: CATSDLRGGSTGELFF
d_call: TRBD2; clone_size: NA; j_call: TRBJ2-2; v_call: TRBV11-2; cdr3_nt: TGTGCCAGCAGCTTACGACTAGCGGGAGACACCGGGGAGCTGTTTTTT; cdr3_aa: CASSLRLAGDTGELFF
d_call: NA; clone_size: NA; j_call: TRBJ2-1; v_call: TRBV5-1; cdr3_nt: TGCGCCAGCAGCCCCTCCGGGAGCTCCTACAATGAGCAGTTCTTC; cdr3_aa: CASSPSGSSYNEQFF
d_call: TRBD1; clone_size: NA; j_call: TRBJ1-3; v_call: TRBV19; cdr3_nt: TGTGCCAGTAGCCTGGGACAGGATGGAAACACCATATATTTT; cdr3_aa: CASSLGQDGNTIYF
d_call: NA; clone_size: many; j_call: TRBJ2-2; v_call: TRBV7-6; cdr3_nt: TGTGCCAGCAGCCCGATTCCCCGGGAGAACACCGGGGAGCTGTTTTTT; cdr3_aa: CASSPIPRENTGELFF
d_call: NA; clone_size: NA; j_call: TRBJ2-7; v_call: TRBV5-1; cdr3_nt: TGCGCCAGCAGCTGGGGAGCCACTAACGAGCAGTACTTC; cdr3_aa: CASSWGATNEQYF
d_call: TRBD2; clone_size: NA; j_call: TRBJ2-1; v_call: TRBV20-1; cdr3_nt: TGCAGTGCTAGTCAACTAGCGGGAGTATCCTACAATGAGCAGTTCTTC; cdr3_aa: CSASQLAGVSYNEQFF
d_call: NA; clone_size: NA; j_call: TRBJ2-5; v_call: TRBV6-1; cdr3_nt: TGTGCCAGCAGTGAAGCCTCTAGCAGGGAGACCCAGTACTTC; cdr3_aa: CASSEASSRETQYF
d_call: NA; clone_size: NA; j_call: TRBJ1-3; v_call: TRBV19; cdr3_nt: TGTGCCAGTAGTGTAAACGGGGTCCTCTCTGGAAACACCATATATTTT; cdr3_aa: CASSVNGVLSGNTIYF
d_call: TRBD1; clone_size: NA; j_call: TRBJ2-2; v_call: TRBV6-6; cdr3_nt: TGTGCCAGCAGTCCCGTGACAGGGGGTACCGGGGAGCTGTTTTTT; cdr3_aa: CASSPVTGGTGELFF
d_call: TRBD2; clone_size: once; j_call: TRBJ2-2; v_call: TRBV5-5; cdr3_nt: TGTGCCAGCAGCTTAGCAGCGGGGGCCTACACCGGGGAGCTGTTTTTT; cdr3_aa: CASSLAAGAYTGELFF
d_call: TRBD2; clone_size: NA; j_call: TRBJ2-1; v_call: TRBV10-2; cdr3_nt: TGCGCCACCAGTGGACTAGCGGGGTTCAATGAGCAGTTCTTC; cdr3_aa: CATSGLAGFNEQFF
d_call: TRBD1; clone_size: once; j_call: TRBJ1-3; v_call: TRBV11-3; cdr3_nt: TGTGCCAGCGGACAGGGTCTATCTGGAAACACCATATATTTT; cdr3_aa: CASGQGLSGNTIYF
d_call: TRBD2; clone_size: NA; j_call: TRBJ2-2; v_call: TRBV6-2/TRBV6-3; cdr3_nt: TGTGCCAGCAGTCTCCCGGGACTAGCGGGACCCGGGGAGCTGTTTTTT; cdr3_aa: CASSLPGLAGPGELFF
d_call: TRBD2; clone_size: once; j_call: TRBJ2-3; v_call: TRBV7-8; cdr3_nt: TGTGCCAGCAGCCCTCTAGCGGGCTCCACCACAACGCAGTATTTT; cdr3_aa: CASSPLAGSTTTQYF
d_call: TRBD1; clone_size: NA; j_call: TRBJ1-5; v_call: TRBV5-5; cdr3_nt: TGTGCCAGCAGCGAGGGACAGGGCCGCGGCAATCAGCCCCAGCATTTT; cdr3_aa: CASSEGQGRGNQPQHF
d_call: TRBD2; clone_size: few; j_call: TRBJ2-5; v_call: TRBV5-1; cdr3_nt: TGCGCCAGCAGCTTGGGAGCGGGAGGTGGGGGAGAGACCCAGTACTTC; cdr3_aa: CASSLGAGGGGETQYF
d_call: TRBD2; clone_size: NA; j_call: TRBJ2-3; v_call: TRBV4-2; cdr3_nt: TGTGCCAGCAGCCAAGACCTAGCGGGAATCGCAGATACGCAGTATTTT; cdr3_aa: CASSQDLAGIADTQYF
d_call: NA; clone_size: NA; j_call: TRBJ2-5; v_call: TRBV2; cdr3_nt: TGTGCCAGCAGTGAAGCCGCGTTTTCCGCCCAAGAGACCCAGTACTTC; cdr3_aa: CASSEAAFSAQETQYF
d_call: TRBD2; clone_size: NA; j_call: TRBJ2-1; v_call: TRBV3-1/TRBV3-2; cdr3_nt: TGTGCCAGCAGCCAAGAAAGGCTAGCGGGAGGGCCAAGGGAGCAGTTCTTC; cdr3_aa: CASSQERLAGGPREQFF
d_call: TRBD1; clone_size: NA; j_call: TRBJ2-7; v_call: TRBV29-1; cdr3_nt: TGCAGCGTTGGAGGGACAGGCGAGCAGTACTTC; cdr3_aa: CSVGGTGEQYF
d_call: NA; clone_size: few; j_call: TRBJ1-2; v_call: TRBV28; cdr3_nt: TGTGCCAGCAGTTCCACCGGGGTCGATGGCTACACCTTC; cdr3_aa: CASSSTGVDGYTF
d_call: NA; clone_size: few; j_call: TRBJ2-1; v_call: TRBV11-2; cdr3_nt: TGTGCCAGCAGCTTAGCCCCTAGGGGCTCCTCCTACAATGAGCAGTTCTTC; cdr3_aa: CASSLAPRGSSYNEQFF
d_call: NA; clone_size: NA; j_call: TRBJ2-3; v_call: TRBV19; cdr3_nt: TGTGCCAGCCTCGGACAAACCACAGATACGCAGTATTTT; cdr3_aa: CASLGQTTDTQYF
d_call: TRBD1; clone_size: NA; j_call: TRBJ1-5; v_call: TRBV28; cdr3_nt: TGTGCCAGCAGCCCAGGGGGTACGAGCAATCAGCCCCAGCATTTT; cdr3_aa: CASSPGGTSNQPQHF
d_call: NA; clone_size: NA; j_call: TRBJ1-2; v_call: TRBV7-9; cdr3_nt: TGTGCCAGCAGCTTACCAGGCTATGGCTACACCTTC; cdr3_aa: CASSLPGYGYTF
d_call: NA; clone_size: NA; j_call: TRBJ2-5; v_call: TRBV6-1; cdr3_nt: TGTGCCAGCAGTGAAGTTCTAGGGGCTGGGGAGACCCAGTACTTC; cdr3_aa: CASSEVLGAGETQYF
d_call: NA; clone_size: NA; j_call: TRBJ1-1; v_call: TRBV3-1/TRBV3-2; cdr3_nt: TGTGCCAGCAGCCAAGAGGGCGGGTATGAAGCTTTCTTT; cdr3_aa: CASSQEGGYEAFF
d_call: TRBD1; clone_size: few; j_call: TRBJ1-2; v_call: TRBV6-5; cdr3_nt: TGTGCCAGTACCGGACAGGGCTCTAACTATGGCTACACCTTC; cdr3_aa: CASTGQGSNYGYTF
d_call: NA; clone_size: NA; j_call: TRBJ1-1; v_call: TRBV5-1; cdr3_nt: TGCGCCAGCAGCTTGGGACAGACCATGAACACTGAAGCTTTCTTT; cdr3_aa: CASSLGQTMNTEAFF
d_call: NA; clone_size: NA; j_call: TRBJ2-2; v_call: TRBV24-1; cdr3_nt: TGTGCCACCAGTGATTTAATCAGGCCCACCGGGGAGCTGTTTTTT; cdr3_aa: CATSDLIRPTGELFF
d_call: TRBD1; clone_size: NA; j_call: TRBJ1-6; v_call: TRBV2; cdr3_nt: TGTGCCAGCAGGACCGGGACAGCCAATTCACCCCTCCACTTT; cdr3_aa: CASRTGTANSPLHF
d_call: NA; clone_size: few; j_call: TRBJ1-2; v_call: TRBV29-1; cdr3_nt: TGCAGCGTTGGAGATCCTCTTAATTATGGCTACACCTTC; cdr3_aa: CSVGDPLNYGYTF
d_call: TRBD1; clone_size: NA; j_call: TRBJ1-6; v_call: TRBV5-4; cdr3_nt: TGTGCCAGCAGCCTGGACAGGGGGAATTCACCCCTCCACTTT; cdr3_aa: CASSLDRGNSPLHF
d_call: TRBD2; clone_size: many; j_call: TRBJ2-1; v_call: TRBV5-4; cdr3_nt: TGTGCCAGCAGCTCCGGGACTAGCGATGAGCAGTTCTTC; cdr3_aa: CASSSGTSDEQFF
d_call: TRBD2; clone_size: NA; j_call: TRBJ2-1; v_call: TRBV2; cdr3_nt: TGTGCCAGCAGTGATCCCGGGACTAGCGGGACCTACAATGAGCAGTTCTTC; cdr3_aa: CASSDPGTSGTYNEQFF
d_call: TRBD2; clone_size: NA; j_call: TRBJ2-5; v_call: TRBV14; cdr3_nt: TGTGCCAGCAGCCAAGGGGTAGGACTAGCGGGAGACTTC; cdr3_aa: CASSQGVGLAGDF
d_call: NA; clone_size: NA; j_call: TRBJ2-7; v_call: TRBV28; cdr3_nt: TGTGCCAGCGTCGGGGAGGACTACGAGCAGTACTTC; cdr3_aa: CASVGEDYEQYF
d_call: TRBD2; clone_size: NA; j_call: TRBJ2-1; v_call: TRBV6-5; cdr3_nt: TGTGCCAGCAGTTCCCGGCGCGGGAGGCAATACAATGAGCAGTTCTTC; cdr3_aa: CASSSRRGRQYNEQFF
d_call: TRBD2; clone_size: NA; j_call: TRBJ2-3; v_call: TRBV4-3; cdr3_nt: TGCGCCAGCAGCCCCGCCTATCAAGCGGGAGTCACAGATACGCAGTATTTT; cdr3_aa: CASSPAYQAGVTDTQYF
d_call: NA; clone_size: few; j_call: TRBJ1-2; v_call: TRBV7-2; cdr3_nt: TGTGCCAGCAGCTTTTCCCCCGAGGAGAAGGGCTACACCTTC; cdr3_aa: CASSFSPEEKGYTF